What follows is one T cell receptor (beta chain) and its context. Antigen specificity is unknown. Researchers gathered lesional scalp punch biopsies and peripheral blood from patients with alopecia areata. This specimen comes from a study of CD8+ T cells in alopecia areata. Study results and limitations: Alopecia totalis/universalis scalp especially showed more expanded CD8+ clones than normal scalp.

Once RNA had been extracted, it was reverse transcribed into cDNA to act as the sequencing template. TCRdb keeps only in-frame clones here, not all; method: immunoSEQ multiplex PCR. The table lists some 170,000 clones, about 72% of them singletons. Germline CDR1 MNHEY, CDR2 SMNVEV (reference sequence). The V and J ends lost 5 bases and 5 bases respectively, with 9 bases between them. The CDR3 totals 13 residues. The sequence derives from a human donor with alopecia areata. The material was CD8+ T cells sorted from blood, obtained at week 0. V gene TRBV27 combines with J gene TRBJ1-4; maybe TRBD1 (6 bases). CDR3 region: CASSDRQNEKLFF. CDR3 in DNA: TGTGCCAGCAGTGACAGGCAAAATGAAAAACTGTTTTTT.